These T cell receptor beta chains were read from a single sample in a study of CD8+CD57+ T cells in acquired aplastic anemia. TCRdb independently ran MiXCR on the reads; one entry per CDR3 protein. The sample holds hundreds of thousands of distinct CDR3 sequences, around 30% seen once. The source material was sorted CD4+, CD8+, or CD8+CD57+ T cells (not recorded which) from PBMCs. These receptors were taken from a human donor with aplastic anemia. The CDR3 runs from the conserved cysteine through the conserved F or W. The D gene is left open where the match is weak. Only some rows state a clone size, as once, few, many or a class for expanded clones.

clone_size | d_call | v_call | cdr3_aa
. | TRBD1 | TRBV20-1 | CSATRDRGLETQYF
few | TRBD2 | TRBV11-2 | CASSFYRFASGIRRGETQYF
. | TRBD2 | TRBV9 | CASSVGPSAGGGANVLTF
few | TRBD1 | TRBV11-1 | CASRLGQGGVVNTEAFF
. | . | TRBV19 | CASSIPGVNEQYF
. | TRBD1 | TRBV20-1 | CSAKSDRVGEKLFF
few | TRBD1 | TRBV30 | CAWSVGQGFSNQPQHF
many | . | TRBV20-1 | CSASGIGRWGNSPLHF
. | . | TRBV27 | CASSLSQGRSYEQYF
many | TRBD1 | TRBV19 | CASSPSRKTGSANQPQHF
many | . | TRBV7-3 | CASSSQPGNTIYF
few | TRBD1 | TRBV4-3 | CASSQVDRAYEQFF
. | . | TRBV25-1 | CASSLSGAGYEKLFF
. | TRBD1 | TRBV20-1 | CSAGPTLGQGDTDTQYF
. | . | TRBV7-9 | CAGSRFGGSGHEQYF
. | . | TRBV10-1 | CASSEGQGTEAFF
. | . | TRBV11-1 | CASSLVGVPGPDPDTQYF
few | . | TRBV10-3 | CASSQTGTVNTEAFF
. | TRBD1 | TRBV19 | CASSMGTESYEQYF
many | . | TRBV6-1 | CASSAQPGPEDYGYTF
few | . | TRBV11-2 | CASSKGGSVNEQFF
many | TRBD1 | TRBV9 | CASSGTGSSPLHF
. | . | TRBV13 | CASSGDSPGSPLHF
once | . | TRBV29-1 | CGCAENSNQPQHF
few | TRBD2 | TRBV20-1 | CSASGGGGRETQYF
few | . | TRBV11-3 | CASSLTVGTGAFF
once | . | TRBV30 | CAWSLTGPEQYF
. | . | TRBV11-2 | CASSSPRGTYYEQYF